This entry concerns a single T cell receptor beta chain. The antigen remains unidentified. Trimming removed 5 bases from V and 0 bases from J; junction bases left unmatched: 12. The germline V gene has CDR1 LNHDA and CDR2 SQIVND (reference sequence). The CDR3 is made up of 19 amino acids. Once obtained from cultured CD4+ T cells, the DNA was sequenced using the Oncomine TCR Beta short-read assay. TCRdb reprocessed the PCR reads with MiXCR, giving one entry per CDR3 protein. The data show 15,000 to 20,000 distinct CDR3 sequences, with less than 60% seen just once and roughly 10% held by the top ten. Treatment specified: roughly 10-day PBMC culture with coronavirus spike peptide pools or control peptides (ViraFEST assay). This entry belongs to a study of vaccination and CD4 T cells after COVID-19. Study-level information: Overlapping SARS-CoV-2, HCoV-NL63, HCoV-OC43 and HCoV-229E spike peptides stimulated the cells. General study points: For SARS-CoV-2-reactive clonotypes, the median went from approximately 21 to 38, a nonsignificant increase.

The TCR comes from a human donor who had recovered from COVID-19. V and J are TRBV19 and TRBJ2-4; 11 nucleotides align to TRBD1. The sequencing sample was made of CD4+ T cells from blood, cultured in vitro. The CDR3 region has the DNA TGTGCCAGTAGTCCCTACGGACAGGGGGCGATTAGAGCCAAAAACATTCAGTACTTC. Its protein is CASSPYGQGAIRAKNIQYF.